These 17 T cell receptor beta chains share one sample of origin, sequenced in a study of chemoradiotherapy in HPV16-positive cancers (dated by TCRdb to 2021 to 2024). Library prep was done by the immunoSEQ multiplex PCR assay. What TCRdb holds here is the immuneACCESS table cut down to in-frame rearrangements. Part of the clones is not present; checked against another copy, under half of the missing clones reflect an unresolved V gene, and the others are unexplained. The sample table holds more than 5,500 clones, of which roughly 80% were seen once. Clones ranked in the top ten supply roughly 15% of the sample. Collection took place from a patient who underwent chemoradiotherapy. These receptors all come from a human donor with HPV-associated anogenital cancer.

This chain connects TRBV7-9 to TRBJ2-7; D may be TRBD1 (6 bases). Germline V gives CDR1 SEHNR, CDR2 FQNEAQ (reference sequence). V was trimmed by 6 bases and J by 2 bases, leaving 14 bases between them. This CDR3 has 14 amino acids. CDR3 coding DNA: TGTGCCAGCAGACCTCGACAGGAAGCCTACGAGCAGTACTTC. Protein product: CASRPRQEAYEQYF.

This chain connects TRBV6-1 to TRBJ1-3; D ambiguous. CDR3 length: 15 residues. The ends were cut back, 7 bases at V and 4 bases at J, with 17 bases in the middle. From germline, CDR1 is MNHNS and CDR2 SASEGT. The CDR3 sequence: CASIWEITRGNTIYF. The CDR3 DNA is TGTGCCAGCATATGGGAAATCACGCGAGGAAACACCATATATTTT.

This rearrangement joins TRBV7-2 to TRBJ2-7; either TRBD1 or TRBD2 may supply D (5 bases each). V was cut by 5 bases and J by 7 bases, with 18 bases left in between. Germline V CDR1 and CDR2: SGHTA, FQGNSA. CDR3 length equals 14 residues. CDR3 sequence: CASSPTRGPEEQYF. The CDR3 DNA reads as TGTGCCAGCAGCCCTACTAGGGGCCCGGAGGAGCAGTACTTC.

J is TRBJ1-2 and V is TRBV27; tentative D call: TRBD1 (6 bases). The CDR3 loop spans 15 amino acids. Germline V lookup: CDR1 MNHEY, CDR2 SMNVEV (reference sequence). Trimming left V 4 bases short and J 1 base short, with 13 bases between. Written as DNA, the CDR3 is TGTGCCAGCAGTTCCCCCGGACAGCTTAACTATGGCTACACCTTC. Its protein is CASSSPGQLNYGYTF.

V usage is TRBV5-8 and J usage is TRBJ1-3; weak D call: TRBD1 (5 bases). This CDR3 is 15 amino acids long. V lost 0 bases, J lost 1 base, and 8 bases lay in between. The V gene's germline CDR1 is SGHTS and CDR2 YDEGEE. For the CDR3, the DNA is TGTGCCAGCAGCTTGGCTGGGGGGTCTGGAAACACCATATATTTT. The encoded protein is CASSLAGGSGNTIYF.

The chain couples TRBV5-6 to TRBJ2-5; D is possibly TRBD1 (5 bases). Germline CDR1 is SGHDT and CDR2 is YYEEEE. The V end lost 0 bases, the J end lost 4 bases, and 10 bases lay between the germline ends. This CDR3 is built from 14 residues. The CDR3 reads CASSLANRPETQYF. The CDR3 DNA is TGTGCCAGCAGCTTGGCCAACAGGCCAGAGACCCAGTACTTC. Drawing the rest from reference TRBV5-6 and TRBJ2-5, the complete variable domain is DAGVTQSPTHLIKTRGQQVTLRCSPKSGHDTVSWYQQALGQGPQFIFQYYEEEERQRGNFPDRFSGHQFPNYSSELNVNALLLGDSALYLCASSLANRPETQYFGPGTRLLVL.

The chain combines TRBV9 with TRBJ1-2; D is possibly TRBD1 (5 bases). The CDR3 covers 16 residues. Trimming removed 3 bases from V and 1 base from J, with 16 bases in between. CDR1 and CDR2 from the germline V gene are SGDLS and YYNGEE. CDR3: CASSALGGRSNYGYTF. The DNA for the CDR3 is TGTGCCAGCAGCGCTCTGGGGGGACGGAGTAACTATGGCTACACCTTC.

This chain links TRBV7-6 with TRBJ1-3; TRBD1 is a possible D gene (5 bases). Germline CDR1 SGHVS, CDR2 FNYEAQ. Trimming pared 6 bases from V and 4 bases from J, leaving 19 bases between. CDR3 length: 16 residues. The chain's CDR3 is CASSSTGTGLGNTIYF. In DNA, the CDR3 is TGTGCCAGCAGTTCTACCGGGACCGGCCTAGGAAACACCATATATTTT.

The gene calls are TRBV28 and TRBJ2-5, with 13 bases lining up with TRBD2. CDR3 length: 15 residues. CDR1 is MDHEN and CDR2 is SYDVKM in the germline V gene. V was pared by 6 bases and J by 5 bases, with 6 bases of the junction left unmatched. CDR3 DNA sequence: TGTGCCAGCAGAAATGGACTAGCGGGGGCGGAGACCCAGTACTTC. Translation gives CASRNGLAGAETQYF.

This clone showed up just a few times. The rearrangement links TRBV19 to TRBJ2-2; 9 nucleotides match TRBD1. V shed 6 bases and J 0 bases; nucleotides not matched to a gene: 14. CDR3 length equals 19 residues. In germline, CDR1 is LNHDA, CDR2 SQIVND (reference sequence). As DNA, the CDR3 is TGTGCCAGTAGCTCGCCGCCCGGGACAGGGACTCCGAACACCGGGGAGCTGTTTTTT. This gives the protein CASSSPPGTGTPNTGELFF.

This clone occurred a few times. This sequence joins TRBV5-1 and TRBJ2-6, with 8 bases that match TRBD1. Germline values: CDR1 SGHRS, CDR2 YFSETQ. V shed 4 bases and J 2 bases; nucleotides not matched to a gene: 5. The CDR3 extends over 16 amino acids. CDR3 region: CASSPRGLTGANVLTF. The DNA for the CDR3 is TGCGCCAGCAGCCCCAGGGGGCTGACTGGGGCCAACGTCCTGACTTTC. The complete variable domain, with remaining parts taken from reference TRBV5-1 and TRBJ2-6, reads KAGVTQTPRYLIKTRGQQVTLSCSPISGHRSVSWYQQTPGQGLQFLFEYFSETQRNKGNFPGRFSGRQFSNSRSEMNVSTLELGDSALYLCASSPRGLTGANVLTFGAGSRLTVL.

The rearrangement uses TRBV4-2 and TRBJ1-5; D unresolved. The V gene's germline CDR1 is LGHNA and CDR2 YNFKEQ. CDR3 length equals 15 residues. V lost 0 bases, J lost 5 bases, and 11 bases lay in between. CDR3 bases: TGTGCCAGCAGCCAAGATTTATCAGAAGATCAGCCCCAGCATTTT. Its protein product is CASSQDLSEDQPQHF.

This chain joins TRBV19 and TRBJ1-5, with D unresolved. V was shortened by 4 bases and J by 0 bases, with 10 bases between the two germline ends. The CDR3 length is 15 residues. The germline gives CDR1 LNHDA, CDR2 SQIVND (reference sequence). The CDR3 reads CASSRDTLSNQPQHF. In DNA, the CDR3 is TGTGCCAGTAGTAGAGACACCCTTAGCAATCAGCCCCAGCATTTT.

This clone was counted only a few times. This chain's CDR3 is CASSPSPQGELFF. The CDR3 nucleotides are TGTGCCAGCAGCCCGTCCCCACAAGGGGAGCTGTTTTTT. The chain combines TRBV6-1 with TRBJ2-2; D is unclear. V lost 6 bases and J 8 bases, leaving 13 bases between the germline ends. The CDR3 covers 13 residues. CDR1 MNHNS and CDR2 SASEGT come from the germline V gene.

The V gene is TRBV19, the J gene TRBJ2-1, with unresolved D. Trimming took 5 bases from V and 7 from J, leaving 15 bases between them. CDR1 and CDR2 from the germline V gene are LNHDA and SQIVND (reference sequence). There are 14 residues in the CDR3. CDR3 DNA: TGTGCCAGTAGTCCCCCGCTTGACCAGAATGAGCAGTTCTTC. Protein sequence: CASSPPLDQNEQFF.

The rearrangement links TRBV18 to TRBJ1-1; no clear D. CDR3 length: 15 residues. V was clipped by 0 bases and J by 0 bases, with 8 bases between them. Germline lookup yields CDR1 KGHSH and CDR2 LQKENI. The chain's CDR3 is CASSPPGRMNTEAFF. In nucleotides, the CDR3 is TGTGCCAGCTCACCACCTGGGCGCATGAACACTGAAGCTTTCTTT.

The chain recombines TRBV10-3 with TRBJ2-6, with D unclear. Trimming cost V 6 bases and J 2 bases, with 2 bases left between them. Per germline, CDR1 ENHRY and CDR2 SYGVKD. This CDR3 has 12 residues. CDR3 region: CAIRAGANVLTF. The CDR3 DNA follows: TGTGCCATCAGGGCTGGGGCCAACGTCCTGACTTTC.